Below, one T cell receptor (beta chain) is given with its context. In the study's own analysis: Amplification of reference gene primers provided the estimated nucleated cell counts. Clones were read by immunoSEQ multiplex PCR, and TCRdb kept only the in-frame ones, dropping some. V and J calls and clone size are copied from that table; D and trimming were computed from the DNA. The repertoire has under 150,000 clones, 80% to 85% of them found once; the top ten carry approximately 38%. The entry originates in a study of blood T cell repertoires in COVID-19. Study information: PBMCs, B-cell-depleted T cells, or T cells provided the cDNA or gDNA that made up the material.

Input material: peripheral blood. This receptor was identified in a human donor in a cohort sampled during active COVID-19.

In DNA, the CDR3 is TGTGCCAGCAGAGAGGGACAGGGTAATCAGCCCCAGCATTTT. Its protein is CASREGQGNQPQHF. The rearrangement uses TRBV27 and TRBJ1-5; 9 bases are shared with TRBD1. V trimming: 6 bases; J trimming: 4 bases; junction bases outside the gene matches: 4. The CDR3 length is 14 residues. The germline CDR1 and CDR2 sequences are MNHEY and SMNVEV (reference sequence).